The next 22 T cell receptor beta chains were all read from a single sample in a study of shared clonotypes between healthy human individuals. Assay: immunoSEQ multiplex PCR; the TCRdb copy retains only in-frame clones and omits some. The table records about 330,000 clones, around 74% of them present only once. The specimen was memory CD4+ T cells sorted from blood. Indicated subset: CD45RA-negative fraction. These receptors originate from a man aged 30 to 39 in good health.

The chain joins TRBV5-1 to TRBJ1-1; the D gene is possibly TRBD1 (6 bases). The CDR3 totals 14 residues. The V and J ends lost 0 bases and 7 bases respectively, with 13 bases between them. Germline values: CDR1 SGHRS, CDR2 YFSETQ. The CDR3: CASSLVGGSSEAFF. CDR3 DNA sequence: TGCGCCAGCAGCTTGGTAGGGGGATCGAGTGAAGCTTTCTTT. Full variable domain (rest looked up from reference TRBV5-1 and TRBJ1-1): KAGVTQTPRYLIKTRGQQVTLSCSPISGHRSVSWYQQTPGQGLQFLFEYFSETQRNKGNFPGRFSGRQFSNSRSEMNVSTLELGDSALYLCASSLVGGSSEAFFGQGTRLTVV.

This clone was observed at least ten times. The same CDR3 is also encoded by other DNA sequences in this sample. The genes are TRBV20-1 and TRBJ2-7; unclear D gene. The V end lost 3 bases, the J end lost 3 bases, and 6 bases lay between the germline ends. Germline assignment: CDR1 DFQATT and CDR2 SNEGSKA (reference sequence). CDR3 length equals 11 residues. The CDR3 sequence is CSASSRYEQYF. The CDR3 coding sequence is TGCAGTGCTAGTTCCCGCTACGAGCAGTACTTC.

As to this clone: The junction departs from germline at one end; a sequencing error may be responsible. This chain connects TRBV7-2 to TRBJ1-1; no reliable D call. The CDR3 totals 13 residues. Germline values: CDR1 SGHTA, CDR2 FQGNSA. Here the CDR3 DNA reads TGTGCCGGCAGCTTAGCTAGGAACACTGAAGCTTTCTTT. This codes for CAGSLARNTEAFF.

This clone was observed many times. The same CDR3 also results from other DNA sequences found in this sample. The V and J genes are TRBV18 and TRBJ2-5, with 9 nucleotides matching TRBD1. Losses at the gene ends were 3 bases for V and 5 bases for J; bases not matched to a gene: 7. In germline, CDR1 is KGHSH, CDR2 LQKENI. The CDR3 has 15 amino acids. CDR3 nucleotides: TGTGCCAGCTCACCGAAAGACAGGGGGTCGGAGACCCAGTACTTC. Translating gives CASSPKDRGSETQYF.

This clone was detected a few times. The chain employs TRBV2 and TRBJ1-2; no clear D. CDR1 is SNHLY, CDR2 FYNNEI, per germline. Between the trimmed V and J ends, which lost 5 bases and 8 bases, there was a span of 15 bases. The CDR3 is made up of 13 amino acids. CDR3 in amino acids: CASSYGISSGYTF. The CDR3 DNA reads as TGTGCCAGCAGTTACGGTATCAGTTCGGGCTACACCTTC.

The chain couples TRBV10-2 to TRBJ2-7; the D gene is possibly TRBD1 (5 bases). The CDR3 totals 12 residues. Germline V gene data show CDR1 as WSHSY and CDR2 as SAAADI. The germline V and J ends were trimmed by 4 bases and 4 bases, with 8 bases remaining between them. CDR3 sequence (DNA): TGCGCCAGCAGTGTGCAGGGATACGAGCAGTACTTC. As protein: CASSVQGYEQYF.

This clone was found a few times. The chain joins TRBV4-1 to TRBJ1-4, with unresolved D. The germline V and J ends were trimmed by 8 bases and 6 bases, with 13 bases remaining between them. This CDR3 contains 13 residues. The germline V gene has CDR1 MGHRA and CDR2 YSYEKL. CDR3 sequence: CASYDQRYEKLFF. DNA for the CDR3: TGCGCCAGCTACGACCAGCGGTATGAAAAACTGTTTTTT.

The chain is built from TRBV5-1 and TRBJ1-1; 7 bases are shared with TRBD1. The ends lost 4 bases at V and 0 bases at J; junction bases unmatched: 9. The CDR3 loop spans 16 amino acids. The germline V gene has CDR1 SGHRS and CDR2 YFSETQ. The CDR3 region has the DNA TGCGCCAGCAGCCATCAGGGGGTTACCGTGAACACTGAAGCTTTCTTT. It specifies CASSHQGVTVNTEAFF.

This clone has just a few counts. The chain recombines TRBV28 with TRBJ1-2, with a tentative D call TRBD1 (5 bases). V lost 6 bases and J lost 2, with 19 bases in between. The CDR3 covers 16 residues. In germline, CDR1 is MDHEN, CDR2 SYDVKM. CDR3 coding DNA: TGTGCCAGCAGCATATGGTCAGCAGGGACGAACTATGGCTACACCTTC. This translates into CASSIWSAGTNYGYTF.

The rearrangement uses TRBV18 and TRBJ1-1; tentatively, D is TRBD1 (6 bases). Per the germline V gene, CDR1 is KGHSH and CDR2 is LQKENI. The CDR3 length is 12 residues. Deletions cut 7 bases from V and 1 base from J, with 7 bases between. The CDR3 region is CASLQGNTEAFF. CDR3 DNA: TGTGCCAGCTTACAGGGGAACACTGAAGCTTTCTTT.

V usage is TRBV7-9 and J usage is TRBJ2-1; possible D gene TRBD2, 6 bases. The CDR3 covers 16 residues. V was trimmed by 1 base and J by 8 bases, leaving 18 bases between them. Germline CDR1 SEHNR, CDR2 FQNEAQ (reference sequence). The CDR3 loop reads CASSLVGGARRDEQFF. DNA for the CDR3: TGTGCCAGCAGCTTAGTGGGGGGAGCGCGCAGAGATGAGCAGTTCTTC.

The CDR3 region is CASSEGVEETQYF. The CDR3 DNA follows: TGTGCCAGCAGTGAAGGGGTAGAAGAGACCCAGTACTTC. V gene TRBV25-1 combines with J gene TRBJ2-5; D unclear. The CDR3 totals 13 residues. Germline V gene data show CDR1 as MGHDK and CDR2 as SYGVNS. Trimming removed 2 bases at V and 3 bases at J, with 7 bases between.

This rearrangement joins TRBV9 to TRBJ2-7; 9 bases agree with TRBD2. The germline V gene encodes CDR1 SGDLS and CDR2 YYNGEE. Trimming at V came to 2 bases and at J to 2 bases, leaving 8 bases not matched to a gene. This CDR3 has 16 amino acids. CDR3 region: CASSVGASGITYEQYF. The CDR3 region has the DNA TGTGCCAGCAGCGTGGGGGCTAGCGGGATTACCTACGAGCAGTACTTC. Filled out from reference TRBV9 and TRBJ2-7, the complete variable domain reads DSGVTQTPKHLITATGQRVTLRCSPRSGDLSVYWYQQSLDQGLQFLIQYYNGEERAKGNILERFSAQQFPDLHSELNLSSLELGDSALYFCASSVGASGITYEQYFGPGTRLTVT.

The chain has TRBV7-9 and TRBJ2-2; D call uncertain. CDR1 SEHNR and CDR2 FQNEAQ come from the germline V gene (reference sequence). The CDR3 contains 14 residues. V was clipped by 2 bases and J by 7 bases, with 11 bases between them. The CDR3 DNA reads TGTGCCAGCAGCTTACCCCTAGTGATCGGGGAGCTGTTTTTT. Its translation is CASSLPLVIGELFF.

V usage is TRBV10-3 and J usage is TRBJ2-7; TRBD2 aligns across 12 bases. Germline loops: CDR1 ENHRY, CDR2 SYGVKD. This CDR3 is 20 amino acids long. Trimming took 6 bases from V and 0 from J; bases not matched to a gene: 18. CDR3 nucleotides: TGTGCCATCAGGAGGGCCCCAGGGGCTAGCGGGAGGGCCCCCTCCTACGAGCAGTACTTC. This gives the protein CAIRRAPGASGRAPSYEQYF.

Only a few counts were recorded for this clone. The CDR3 protein is CASSYRVNHEQFF. As DNA, the CDR3 is TGTGCCAGCAGTTACCGTGTAAACCATGAGCAGTTCTTC. The rearrangement links TRBV6-5 to TRBJ2-1; the D is unclear. This CDR3 spans 13 amino acids. Deletions cut 2 bases from V and 8 bases from J, with 10 bases between. The germline V gene has CDR1 MNHEY and CDR2 SVGAGI.

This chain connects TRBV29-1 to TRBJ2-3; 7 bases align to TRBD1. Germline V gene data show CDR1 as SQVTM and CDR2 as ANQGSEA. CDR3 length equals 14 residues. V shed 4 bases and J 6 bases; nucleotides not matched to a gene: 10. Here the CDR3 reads CSVVGDRPPDTQYF. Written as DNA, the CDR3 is TGCAGCGTTGTAGGGGACAGACCTCCGGATACGCAGTATTTT.

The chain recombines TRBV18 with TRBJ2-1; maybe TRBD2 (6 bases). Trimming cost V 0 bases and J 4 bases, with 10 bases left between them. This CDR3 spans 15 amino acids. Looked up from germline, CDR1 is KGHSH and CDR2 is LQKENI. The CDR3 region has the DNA TGTGCCAGCTCACCACCCGGGAGTCAGTACAATGAGCAGTTCTTC. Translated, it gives CASSPPGSQYNEQFF.

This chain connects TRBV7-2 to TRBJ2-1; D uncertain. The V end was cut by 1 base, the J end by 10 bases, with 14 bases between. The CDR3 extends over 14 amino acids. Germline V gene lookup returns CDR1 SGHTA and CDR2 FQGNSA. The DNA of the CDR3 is TGTGCCAGCAGCTTAGATCCGCCCCTAGGGGAGCAGTTCTTC. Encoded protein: CASSLDPPLGEQFF.

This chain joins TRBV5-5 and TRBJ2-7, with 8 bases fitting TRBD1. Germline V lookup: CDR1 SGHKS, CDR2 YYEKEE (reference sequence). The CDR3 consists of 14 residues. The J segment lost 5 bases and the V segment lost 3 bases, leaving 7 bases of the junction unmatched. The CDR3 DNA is TGTGCCAGCAGCTCCACCAGGGGGCTAAACGAGCAGTACTTC. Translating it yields CASSSTRGLNEQYF.

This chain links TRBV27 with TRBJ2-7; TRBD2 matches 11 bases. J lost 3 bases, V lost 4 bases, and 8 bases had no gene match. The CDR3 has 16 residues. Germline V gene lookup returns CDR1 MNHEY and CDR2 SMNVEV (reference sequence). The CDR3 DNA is TGTGCCAGCAGTTCCAACGGACTAGCGGGTGGCTACGAGCAGTACTTC. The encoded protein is CASSSNGLAGGYEQYF.

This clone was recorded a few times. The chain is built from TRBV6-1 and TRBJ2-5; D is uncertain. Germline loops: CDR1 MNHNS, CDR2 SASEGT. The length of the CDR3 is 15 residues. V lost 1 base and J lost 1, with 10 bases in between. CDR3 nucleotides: TGTGCCAGCAGTGAAGTAAAGGGAAGCCAAGAGACCCAGTACTTC. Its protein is CASSEVKGSQETQYF.